This entry lists 23 T cell receptor beta chains sequenced from one sample in a study of T cell responses to AZD1222 COVID-19 vaccine. Generated by immunoSEQ multiplex PCR, the TCRdb table keeps only in-frame clones and is missing some. The sample includes fewer than 140,000 clones, about 90% of them seen just once. The specimen comprised peripheral blood, sampled on day 0 of AZD1222 vaccination. These receptor sequences come from an adult in good health.

V is TRBV7-2 and J is TRBJ2-2; D is uncertain. The CDR3 is made up of 17 amino acids. Trimming stripped 2 bases from V and 4 bases from J, with 17 bases between. Germline CDR1 SGHTA, CDR2 FQGNSA. This CDR3 is CASSLTPARRGTGELFF. As DNA, the CDR3 is TGTGCCAGCAGCTTAACCCCGGCTCGGCGCGGCACCGGGGAGCTGTTTTTT.

J is TRBJ1-5 and V is TRBV7-2; D remains unclear. The CDR3 covers 15 residues. Germline V CDR1 and CDR2: SGHTA, FQGNSA. Trimming cost V 4 bases and J 0 bases, with 10 bases left between them. The CDR3 DNA sequence: TGTGCCAGCAGCTCCTTGACCGGTAGCAATCAGCCCCAGCATTTT. Translated: CASSSLTGSNQPQHF.

J is TRBJ2-7 and V is TRBV27; 9 nucleotides line up with TRBD1. CDR3 length equals 13 residues. Germline lookup yields CDR1 MNHEY and CDR2 SMNVEV (reference sequence). The J segment lost 5 bases and the V segment lost 5 bases, leaving 4 bases of the junction unmatched. CDR3 sequence: CASSEQGAHEQYF. As DNA, the CDR3 is TGTGCCAGCAGTGAACAGGGGGCCCACGAGCAGTACTTC.

The V gene is TRBV19, the J gene TRBJ1-5, with D hard to call. From germline, CDR1 is LNHDA and CDR2 SQIVND (reference sequence). Trimming removed 4 bases at V and 2 bases at J, with 9 bases between. This CDR3 is built from 14 residues. The CDR3 DNA reads TGTGCCAGTAGTAGTCCGGCAGGCAATCAGCCCCAGCATTTT. Protein: CASSSPAGNQPQHF.

This chain joins TRBV7-3 and TRBJ1-2, with TRBD1 identical over 8 bases. Germline V gene lookup returns CDR1 SGHTA and CDR2 FQGTGA. With 6 bases clipped from V and 6 bases from J, the junction kept 6 bases outside the gene matches. This CDR3 has 13 amino acids. For the CDR3, the DNA is TGTGCCAGCAGTCTCCAACAGGGGGATGGCTACACCTTC. Its translation is CASSLQQGDGYTF.

The V call is TRBV19, the J call TRBJ1-4; unclear D gene. The germline gives CDR1 LNHDA, CDR2 SQIVND (reference sequence). The CDR3 spans 14 residues. Trimming removed 4 bases at V and 0 bases at J, with 6 bases between. The CDR3 DNA reads as TGTGCCAGTAGTAAGCAGACAACTAATGAAAAACTGTTTTTT. Translation gives CASSKQTTNEKLFF. Together with reference TRBV19 and TRBJ1-4, the CDR3 gives the full variable domain: DGGITQSPKYLFRKEGQNVTLSCEQNLNHDAMYWYRQDPGQGLRLIYYSQIVNDFQKGDIAEGYSVSREKKESFPLTVTSAQKNPTAFYLCASSKQTTNEKLFFGSGTQLSVL.

V is TRBV3-1 (or the pseudogene TRBV3-2) and J is TRBJ2-7; 10 bases align to TRBD1. Germline V gives CDR1 LGHDT, CDR2 YNNKEL (reference sequence). Trimming removed 4 bases from V and 3 bases from J; junction bases left unmatched: 3. The CDR3 consists of 14 residues. Here the CDR3 reads CASSRGTGDYEQYF. CDR3 sequence (DNA): TGTGCCAGCAGCCGCGGGACAGGGGACTACGAGCAGTACTTC.

This clone is a singleton in its sample. The chain links TRBV5-1 to TRBJ1-4; TRBD1 might be the D (5 bases). V was cut by 0 bases and J by 0 bases, with 12 bases left in between. The CDR3 has 17 amino acids. The germline CDR1 and CDR2 sequences are SGHRS and YFSETQ. The CDR3 is CASSLAGAMATNEKLFF. CDR3 in DNA: TGCGCCAGCAGCTTGGCCGGGGCGATGGCAACTAATGAAAAACTGTTTTTT. Drawing the rest from reference TRBV5-1 and TRBJ1-4, the complete variable domain is KAGVTQTPRYLIKTRGQQVTLSCSPISGHRSVSWYQQTPGQGLQFLFEYFSETQRNKGNFPGRFSGRQFSNSRSEMNVSTLELGDSALYLCASSLAGAMATNEKLFFGSGTQLSVL.

The genes are TRBV19 and TRBJ1-5; 11 bases are a match to TRBD1. The CDR3 loop spans 16 amino acids. Per the germline V gene, CDR1 is LNHDA and CDR2 is SQIVND (reference sequence). After removal of 3 bases from V and 3 bases from J, the junction contained 4 bases not matched to a gene. The CDR3 region is CASSIWTGGLNQPQHF. The CDR3 region has the DNA TGTGCCAGTAGTATCTGGACAGGGGGCCTCAATCAGCCCCAGCATTTT.

The V and J genes are TRBV2 and TRBJ2-6; a weak D match, TRBD1 (7 bases). V lost 7 bases to trimming and J lost 4 bases, with 14 bases between them. In germline, CDR1 is SNHLY, CDR2 FYNNEI. The CDR3 contains 15 residues. The CDR3 spells CASTSDRAGANVLTF. The CDR3 region has the DNA TGTGCCAGCACTAGCGACAGGGCCGGGGCCAACGTCCTGACTTTC.

The rearrangement uses TRBV2 and TRBJ2-1; no reliable D call. Trimming shortened V by 2 bases and J by 9 bases, and 14 bases separated the two germline ends. CDR3 size: 14 residues. Per germline, CDR1 SNHLY and CDR2 FYNNEI. CDR3 protein: CASSEPIGGTEQFF. The CDR3 DNA reads TGTGCCAGCAGTGAACCAATCGGCGGAACTGAGCAGTTCTTC.

The V gene is TRBV10-2, the J gene TRBJ1-1; the match to TRBD1 covers 8 bases. Germline-derived CDR1 and CDR2 are WSHSY and SAAADI. The CDR3 covers 16 residues. The trim removed 6 bases at V and 1 base at J, leaving 10 bases unmatched. The CDR3 sequence is CASSRPTGATNTEAFF. CDR3 in DNA: TGCGCCAGCAGCCGACCGACAGGGGCAACGAACACTGAAGCTTTCTTT.

To note about this clone: The junction and the germline gene differ at one end; a read error may be behind it. V gene TRBV7-2 combines with J gene TRBJ2-7; 10 positions agree with TRBD2. Germline values: CDR1 SGHTA, CDR2 FQGNSA. CDR3 length equals 14 residues. In DNA, the CDR3 is TGTGCCAGCAGCTTAGGTCTAGCGGGAGCCCCTAGTAGTTTC. It encodes CASSLGLAGAPSSF.

This clone appeared a single time. The chain carries TRBV27 and TRBJ2-2, with 7 bases that match TRBD2. V dropped 1 base and J dropped 0; count of bases not matched to a gene: 8. The CDR3 has 18 amino acids. Germline V lookup: CDR1 MNHEY, CDR2 SMNVEV (reference sequence). For the CDR3, the DNA is TGTGCCAGCAGTTTATTTAGTGGGAGGGCCGCGAACACCGGGGAGCTGTTTTTT. Its translation is CASSLFSGRAANTGELFF.

The chain is built from TRBV7-2 and TRBJ2-7, with D perhaps matching TRBD1 (5 bases). V was shortened by 5 bases and J by 6 bases, with 14 bases between the two germline ends. CDR1 and CDR2 (germline): SGHTA, FQGNSA. The CDR3 loop spans 13 amino acids. The CDR3 region is CASSGQTVSEQYF. The CDR3, as DNA: TGTGCCAGCAGCGGCCAGACAGTTTCCGAGCAGTACTTC.

The J gene is TRBJ2-1, the V gene TRBV7-3; D call uncertain. The V gene lost 1 base and the J gene lost 0 bases, with 10 bases spanning the gap. Germline V gene lookup returns CDR1 SGHTA and CDR2 FQGTGA. The CDR3 covers 16 residues. CDR3 in amino acids: CASSLSGGSSYNEQFF. CDR3 in DNA: TGTGCCAGCAGCTTAAGTGGCGGAAGCTCCTACAATGAGCAGTTCTTC.

The chain uses TRBV5-4 and TRBJ2-1, with TRBD2 identical over 11 bases. This CDR3 contains 15 residues. Trimming took 4 bases from V and 10 from J; bases not matched to a gene: 10. The germline CDR1 and CDR2 sequences are SGHNT and YYREEE (reference sequence). CDR3 DNA: TGTGCCAGCAGCGGGGGATATAGCGGGAGGGCCGAGCAGTTCTTC. This codes for CASSGGYSGRAEQFF.

This chain connects TRBV7-9 to TRBJ2-1, with D perhaps matching TRBD2 (6 bases). Deletions cut 2 bases from V and 2 bases from J, with 10 bases between. Germline CDR1 and CDR2: SEHNR and FQNEAQ (reference sequence). The CDR3 is 15 amino acids. The CDR3 region has the DNA TGTGCCAGCAGCTTACAGGGAGGCCCCTACAATGAGCAGTTCTTC. It encodes CASSLQGGPYNEQFF.

This rearrangement joins TRBV7-3 to TRBJ2-2, with D uncertain. Trimming stripped 4 bases from V and 7 bases from J, with 10 bases between. The length of the CDR3 is 13 residues. Germline V gene data show CDR1 as SGHTA and CDR2 as FQGTGA. The CDR3 DNA follows: TGTGCCAGCAGCTCACGACCCAGCGGGGAGCTGTTTTTT. Translating it yields CASSSRPSGELFF.

The chain carries TRBV21-1 and TRBJ2-3; the D call in the table, TRBD2, was not verified against the DNA. TRBV21-1 is given as a pseudogene. The CDR3 length is 16 residues. The CDR3 reads CASSAPGRGRTDTQYF. The CDR3, as DNA: TGTGCCAGCAGCGCCCCGGGGAGGGGACGGACAGATACGCAGTATTTT.

The chain is built from TRBV7-6 and TRBJ1-2; D not resolved. Trimming cost V 1 base and J 4 bases, with 13 bases left between them. CDR3 length: 15 residues. The germline gives CDR1 SGHVS, CDR2 FNYEAQ. CDR3 bases: TGTGCCAGCAGCTTAGGGACTCTAAGTAGCTATGGCTACACCTTC. It translates to CASSLGTLSSYGYTF.

V gene TRBV7-9 combines with J gene TRBJ2-1; 7 bases are a match to TRBD2. Germline trimming cut 6 bases from V and 0 bases from J; bases unmatched to any gene: 11. Germline V lookup: CDR1 SEHNR, CDR2 FQNEAQ (reference sequence). This CDR3 comprises 17 residues. The CDR3 DNA sequence: TGTGCCAGCAGTCAAGGGTGGCGGGAGTCCTCCTACAATGAGCAGTTCTTC. It codes for CASSQGWRESSYNEQFF.

This chain connects TRBV19 to TRBJ1-4, with 8 bases lining up with TRBD1. This CDR3 has 15 amino acids. The V gene's germline CDR1 is LNHDA and CDR2 SQIVND (reference sequence). V shed 5 bases, J shed 7 bases, and the junction held 9 bases outside the gene matches. CDR3 sequence: CASSPGQGGSEKLFF. The CDR3 DNA follows: TGTGCCAGTAGTCCCGGACAGGGAGGCTCTGAAAAACTGTTTTTT. The full variable domain, completed using reference TRBV19 and TRBJ1-4, is DGGITQSPKYLFRKEGQNVTLSCEQNLNHDAMYWYRQDPGQGLRLIYYSQIVNDFQKGDIAEGYSVSREKKESFPLTVTSAQKNPTAFYLCASSPGQGGSEKLFFGSGTQLSVL.